This TCR beta chain was found in a study of pediatric ulcerative colitis. Study-wide background: Ulcerative colitis patients had pancolitis or left-sided colitis, with confirming histology. Study results and limitations: Two rectal CDR3 clonotypes occurred in all ulcerative colitis patients.

TCRdb keeps only in-frame clones here, not all; method: immunoSEQ multiplex PCR. Seen here are tens of thousands of clones, 55% to 85% observed once, and the top ten hold about 0.71%. One to two pinch biopsies were taken from the rectum during colonoscopy. The diagnostic colonoscopy in ulcerative colitis patients preceded any immunosuppressive treatment. The CDR3 covers 15 residues. The germline gives CDR1 SGHRS, CDR2 YFSETQ. Trimming took 4 bases from V and 2 from J; bases not matched to a gene: 8. Comment on this clone: Its antigen is not known.

The chain carries TRBV5-1 and TRBJ2-7; 8 bases line up with TRBD1. The sequence was collected from a boy aged 5-17 years with moderate ulcerative colitis. Sequences were obtained from gut tissue. The CDR3 region has the DNA TGCGCCAGCAGCCCGCGGACAGGGTGGACCTACGAGCAGTACTTC. As protein: CASSPRTGWTYEQYF.